This TCR beta chain was captured by sequencing in a study of blood T cell repertoires in COVID-19 (dated by TCRdb to 2018 to 2021). For the study in its entirety: The collaborator samples originated in the United States, Italy and Spain and spanned the acute and convalescent phases of COVID-19. The prospective study material was composed of cDNA or gDNA derived from T cells, B-cell-depleted T cells, or PBMCs. The dataset comprised deeply sampled blood TCRbeta repertoires from subjects exposed to, actively infected with, or recovered from COVID-19. The repertoires were released in a freely available public database intended as a resource for research on the immune response to SARS-CoV-2. The samples were drawn from the first 160 participants of the ongoing ImmuneRACE study and from some 1,300 subjects provided by 6 global collaborators. Sample metadata almost always included a de-identified subject ID, COVID-19 status, age in years and sex. HLA class I and class II types, where available, came from metadata supplied by the sample provider rather than from assay-based typing.

CDR3 length: 15 amino acids, cysteine to phenylalanine. CDR3 DNA is the only sequence kept; it has 45 bases, read in frame from the first base. Ends trimmed: V by 3 bases, J by 4 bases; bases unmatched to a gene: 6. Reading the germline V gene (reference sequence) gives CDR1 WNHNN and CDR2 SYGVQD. Concerning this clone: It has no known antigen specificity. The sample holds no much larger clone one base away, and base qualities are not on file.

TCRbeta CDR3 regions were amplified from genomic DNA by means of the immunoSEQ Assay, a bias-controlled multiplex PCR. The authors' pipeline ran thus. The number of nucleated cells in each sample was estimated by amplification of reference gene primers within the assay. Sequence reads were collapsed and filtered to measure the absolute abundance of every unique TCRbeta CDR3 rearrangement. Productive Simpson clonality was computed per sample as the square root of Simpson's diversity index over productive rearrangements. In its TCRdb copy, this immuneACCESS table keeps in-frame sequences only and misses some clones. Where compared with another copy, unresolved V genes explain less than half of these, and the others have no known cause. V and J calls and clone size are given by that table; D and trimming were obtained from the DNA. Here the sample has 150,000 to 200,000 clones; approximately 80% occur a single time. The ten largest clones add up to under 3% of the sample.

Each collaborating institution followed its own protocols to collect whole blood in K2EDTA tubes. For TCRbeta analysis, collaborators shipped samples as frozen whole blood, isolated PBMCs, or DNA extracted from either of those sample types. Here is what the overall study found, with its caveats: How much clinical and demographic metadata was included differed by source and by participant, and the metadata was provided uncurated.

The source of this sequence is a woman aged 55-70 years with acute or convalescent COVID-19. This receptor chain uses TRBV10-1 and TRBJ2-1, with 7 junctional bases fitting TRBD1. The sample taken for sequencing was peripheral blood. The DNA sequence follows: TGCGCCAGCAGTGAAGGGACAGCTATTTACAATGAGCAGTTCTTC. Translated, this is CASSEGTAIYNEQFF.